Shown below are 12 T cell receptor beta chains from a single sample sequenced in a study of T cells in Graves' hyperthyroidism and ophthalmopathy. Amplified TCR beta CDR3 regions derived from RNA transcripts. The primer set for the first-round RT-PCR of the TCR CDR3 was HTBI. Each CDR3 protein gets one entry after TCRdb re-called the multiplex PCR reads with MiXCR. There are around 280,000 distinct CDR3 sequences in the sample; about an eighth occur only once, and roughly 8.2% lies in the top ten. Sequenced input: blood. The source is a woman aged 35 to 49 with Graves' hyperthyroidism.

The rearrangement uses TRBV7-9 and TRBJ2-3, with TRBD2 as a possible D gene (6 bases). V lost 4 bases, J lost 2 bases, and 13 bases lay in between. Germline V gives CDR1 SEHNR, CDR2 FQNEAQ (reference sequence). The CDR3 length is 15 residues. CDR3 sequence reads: CASSSTWRDTDTQYF. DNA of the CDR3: TGTGCCAGCAGCTCGACCTGGCGGGACACAGATACGCAGTATTTT.

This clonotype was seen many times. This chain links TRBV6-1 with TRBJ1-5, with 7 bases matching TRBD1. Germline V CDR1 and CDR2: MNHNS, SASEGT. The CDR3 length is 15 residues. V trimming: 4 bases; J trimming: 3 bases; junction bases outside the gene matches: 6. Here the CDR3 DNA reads TGTGCCAGCAGTGGGAACAGGGGACTCAATCAGCCCCAGCATTTT. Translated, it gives CASSGNRGLNQPQHF.

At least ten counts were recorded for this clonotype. The CDR3 DNA is TGTGCCAGCAGTGACGGGGGAAACACCATATATTTT. Translation gives CASSDGGNTIYF. The V gene is TRBV2, the J gene TRBJ1-3; D gene uncertain. The CDR3 is 12 amino acids. CDR1 is SNHLY, CDR2 FYNNEI, per germline. The V and J ends lost 3 bases and 4 bases respectively, with 4 bases between them. Looking up the rest from reference TRBV2 and TRBJ1-3 gives the full variable domain: EPEVTQTPSHQVTQMGQEVILRCVPISNHLYFYWYRQILGQKVEFLVSFYNNEISEKSEIFDDQFSVERPDGSNFTLKIRSTKLEDSAMYFCASSDGGNTIYFGEGSWLTVV.

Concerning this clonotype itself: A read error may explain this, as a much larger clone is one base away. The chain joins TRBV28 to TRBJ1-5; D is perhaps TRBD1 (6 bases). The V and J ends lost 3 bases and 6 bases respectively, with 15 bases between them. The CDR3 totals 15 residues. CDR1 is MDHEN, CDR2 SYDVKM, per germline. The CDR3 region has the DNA TGTGCCAGCAGTTTCCCGGTGCTAGGGGGTCAGCCCCAGCATTTT. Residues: CASSFPVLGGQPQHF.

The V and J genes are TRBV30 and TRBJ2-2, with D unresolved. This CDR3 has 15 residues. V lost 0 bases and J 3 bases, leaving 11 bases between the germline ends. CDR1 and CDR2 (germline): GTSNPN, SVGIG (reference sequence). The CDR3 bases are TGTGCCTGGAGTGTTCTCCCTCCAGACACCGGGGAGCTGTTTTTT. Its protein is CAWSVLPPDTGELFF.

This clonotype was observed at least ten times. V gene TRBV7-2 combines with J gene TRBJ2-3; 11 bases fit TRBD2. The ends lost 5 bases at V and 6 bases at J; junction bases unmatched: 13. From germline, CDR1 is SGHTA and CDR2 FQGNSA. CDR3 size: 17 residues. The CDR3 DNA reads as TGTGCCAGCAGCCGCCTGGCTAGCGGGAGGAGAGGTGATACGCAGTATTTT. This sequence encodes CASSRLASGRRGDTQYF.

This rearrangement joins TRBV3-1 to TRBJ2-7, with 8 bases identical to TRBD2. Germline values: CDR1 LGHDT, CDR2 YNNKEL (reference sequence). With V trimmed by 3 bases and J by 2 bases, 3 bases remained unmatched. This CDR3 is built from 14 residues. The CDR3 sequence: CASSQTSDTYEQYF. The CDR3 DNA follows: TGTGCCAGCAGCCAGACTAGCGACACCTACGAGCAGTACTTC.

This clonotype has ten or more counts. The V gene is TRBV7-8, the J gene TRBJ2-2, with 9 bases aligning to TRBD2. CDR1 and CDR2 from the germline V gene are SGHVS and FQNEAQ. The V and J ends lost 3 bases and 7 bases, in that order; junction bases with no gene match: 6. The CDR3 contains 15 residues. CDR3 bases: TGTGCCAGCAGCTTGGGCGGGAGGGCCATCGGGGAGCTGTTTTTT. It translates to CASSLGGRAIGELFF.

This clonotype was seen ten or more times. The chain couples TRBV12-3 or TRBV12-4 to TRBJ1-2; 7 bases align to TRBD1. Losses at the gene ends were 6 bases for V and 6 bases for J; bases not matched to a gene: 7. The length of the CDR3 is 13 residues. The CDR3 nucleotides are TGTGCCAGCAGCAACAGGGGTTCCGATGGCTACACCTTC. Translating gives CASSNRGSDGYTF.

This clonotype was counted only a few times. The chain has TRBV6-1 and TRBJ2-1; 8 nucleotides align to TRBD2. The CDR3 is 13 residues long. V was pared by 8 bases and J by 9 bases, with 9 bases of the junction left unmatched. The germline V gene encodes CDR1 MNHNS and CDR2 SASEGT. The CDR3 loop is CASWNGLASEQFF. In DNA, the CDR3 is TGTGCCAGCTGGAATGGACTAGCTTCTGAGCAGTTCTTC.

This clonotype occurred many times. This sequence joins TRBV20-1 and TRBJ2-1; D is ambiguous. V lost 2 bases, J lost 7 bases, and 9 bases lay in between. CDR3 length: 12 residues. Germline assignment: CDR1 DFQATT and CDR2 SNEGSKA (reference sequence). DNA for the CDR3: TGCAGTGCTAGATACCGTGAGAATGAGCAGTTCTTC. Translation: CSARYRENEQFF.

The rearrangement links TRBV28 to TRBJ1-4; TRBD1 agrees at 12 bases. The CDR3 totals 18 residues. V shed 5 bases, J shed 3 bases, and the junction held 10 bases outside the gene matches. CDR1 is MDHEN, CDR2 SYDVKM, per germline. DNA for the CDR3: TGTGCCAGCAGTCTGACCGGGACAGGGGGCGCATCTAATGAAAAACTGTTTTTT. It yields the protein CASSLTGTGGASNEKLFF.